This T cell receptor (beta chain) was documented in a study of shared clonotypes between healthy human individuals. At the level of the study: Every donor yielded three CD4 naive, three CD4 memory, two CD8 naive and one CD8 memory plate. General study findings and limits: A limitation of the genetic and exposure-history diversity represented arose from few donors. Non-shared clonotypes had lower generation probabilities than clonotypes shared by all four sorted-subset donors.

Some clones are missing from TCRdb's copy, which holds only in-frame ones; the method was immunoSEQ multiplex PCR. The sample carries fewer than 3 million clones, around 93% recorded once. Per the germline V gene, CDR1 is LNHDA and CDR2 is SQIVND (reference sequence). The CDR3 length is 17 residues. The V segment lost 6 bases and the J segment 3 bases; nucleotides outside the gene matches: 12. Turning to this clone: Its target is not known.

Sequencing was carried out using naive CD4+ T cells from PBMCs. Subset specified: CD45RA+ positively selected. V usage is TRBV19 and J usage is TRBJ2-2; 8 nucleotides align to TRBD2. The TCR comes from a man between 18 and 35 years old in good health. Some clones in this sample may be carry-over from other donors' samples. The CDR3 nucleotides read TGTGCCAGTAGCACTTCGAGCGGGAGCGGGTACACCGGGGAGCTGTTTTTT. This sequence encodes CASSTSSGSGYTGELFF.